The clone carrying this T cell receptor (beta chain) occurred a few times. Antigen: not known. TCR beta cDNA libraries had unique molecular identifiers. Input amounts of 1 to 10 million T cells were used. These gave 500,000 or so cDNA molecules, so each molecule approximated one T cell. A single record per CDR3 protein comes from TCRdb applying MiXCR to the PCR reads. The sample has about 820,000 distinct CDR3 sequences; 53% are singletons. The data were taken from a study of post-analysis software for immune sequencing data. Findings of the study overall: TRBV5-6, TRBV5-1 and TRBV20-1 were among roughly five TRBV segments more frequent in patients than controls.

The germline CDR1 and CDR2 sequences are SGHRS and YFSETQ. This CDR3 spans 17 amino acids. V gave up 1 base and J gave up 2 bases, with 18 bases separating them. The sequence was collected from a girl aged 10 to 17 with multiple sclerosis. The chain is built from TRBV5-1 and TRBJ2-5; D is unresolved. Sequences were obtained from blood. CDR3 sequence reads: CASSLSQDTLLQETQYF. DNA for the CDR3: TGCGCCAGCAGCTTGTCCCAAGACACCTTGTTGCAAGAGACCCAGTACTTC.